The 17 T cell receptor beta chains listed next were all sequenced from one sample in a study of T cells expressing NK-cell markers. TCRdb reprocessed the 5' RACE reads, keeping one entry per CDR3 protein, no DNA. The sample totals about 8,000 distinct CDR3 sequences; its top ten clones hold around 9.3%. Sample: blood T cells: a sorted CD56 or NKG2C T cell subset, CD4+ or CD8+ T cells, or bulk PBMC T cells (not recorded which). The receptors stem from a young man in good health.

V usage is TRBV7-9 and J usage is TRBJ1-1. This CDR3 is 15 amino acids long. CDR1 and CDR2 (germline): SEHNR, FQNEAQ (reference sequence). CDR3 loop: CASSPYDPMNTEAFF.

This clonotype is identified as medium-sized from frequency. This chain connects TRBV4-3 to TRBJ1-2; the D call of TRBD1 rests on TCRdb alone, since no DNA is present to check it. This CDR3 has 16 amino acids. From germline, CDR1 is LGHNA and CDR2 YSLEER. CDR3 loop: CASSLRTGALRGGYTF.

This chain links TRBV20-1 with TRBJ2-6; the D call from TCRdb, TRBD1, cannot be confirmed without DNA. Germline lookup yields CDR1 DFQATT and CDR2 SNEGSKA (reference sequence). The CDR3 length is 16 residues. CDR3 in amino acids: CSARNRDNAGANVLTF.

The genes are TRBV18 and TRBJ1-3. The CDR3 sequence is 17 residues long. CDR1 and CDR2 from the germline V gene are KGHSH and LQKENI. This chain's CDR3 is CASSPPGRSNSGNTIYF.

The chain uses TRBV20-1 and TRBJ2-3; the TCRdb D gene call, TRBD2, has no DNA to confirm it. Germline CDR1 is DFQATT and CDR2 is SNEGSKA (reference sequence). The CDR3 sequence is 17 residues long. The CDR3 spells CSARDTGLAPRTDTQYF.

CDR3 residues: CASSPLNPGEGRGYTF. V gene TRBV12-3 or TRBV12-4 combines with J gene TRBJ1-2. CDR3 length: 16 amino acids.

The CDR3 reads CASSAQESSYNEQFF. The V gene is TRBV7-6, the J gene TRBJ2-1. CDR3 length: 15 amino acids. The germline V gene has CDR1 SGHVS and CDR2 FNYEAQ.

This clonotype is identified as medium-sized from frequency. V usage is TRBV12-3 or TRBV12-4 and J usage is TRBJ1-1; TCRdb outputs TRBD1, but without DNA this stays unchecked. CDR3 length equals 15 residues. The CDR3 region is CASSSGQGRGTEAFF.

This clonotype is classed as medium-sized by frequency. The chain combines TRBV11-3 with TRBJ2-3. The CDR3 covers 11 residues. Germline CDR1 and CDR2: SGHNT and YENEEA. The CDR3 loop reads CASSLTGAQYF.

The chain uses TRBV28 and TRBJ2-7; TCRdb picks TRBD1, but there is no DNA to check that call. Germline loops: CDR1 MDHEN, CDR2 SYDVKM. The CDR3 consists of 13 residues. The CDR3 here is CASSRGQTYEQYF. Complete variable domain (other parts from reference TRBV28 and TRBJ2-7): DVKVTQSSRYLVKRTGEKVFLECVQDMDHENMFWYRQDPGLGLRLIYFSYDVKMKEKGDIPEGYSVSREKKERFSLILESASTNQTSMYLCASSRGQTYEQYFGPGTRLTVT.

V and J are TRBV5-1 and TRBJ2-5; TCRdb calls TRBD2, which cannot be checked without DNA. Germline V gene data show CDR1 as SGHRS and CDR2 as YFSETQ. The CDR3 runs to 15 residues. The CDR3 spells CASSLARGGEETQYF.

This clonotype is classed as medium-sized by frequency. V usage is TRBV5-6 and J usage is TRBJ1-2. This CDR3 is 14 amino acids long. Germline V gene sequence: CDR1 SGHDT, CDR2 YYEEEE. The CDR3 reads CASSLAGGTSGYTF.

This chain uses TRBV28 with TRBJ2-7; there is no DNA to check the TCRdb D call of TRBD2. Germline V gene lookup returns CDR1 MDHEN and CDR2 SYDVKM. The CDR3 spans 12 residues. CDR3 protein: CASSSQEGEQYF.

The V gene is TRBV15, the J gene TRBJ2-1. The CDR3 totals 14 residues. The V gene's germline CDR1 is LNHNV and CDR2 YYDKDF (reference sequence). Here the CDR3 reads CATSRDPVVPEQFF.

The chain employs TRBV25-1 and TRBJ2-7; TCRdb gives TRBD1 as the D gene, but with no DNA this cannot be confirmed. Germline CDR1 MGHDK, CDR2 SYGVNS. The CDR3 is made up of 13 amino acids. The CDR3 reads CASAGTGTYEQYF.

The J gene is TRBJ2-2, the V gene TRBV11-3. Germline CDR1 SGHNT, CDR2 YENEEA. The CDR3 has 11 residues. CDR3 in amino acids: CASSLRVELFF.

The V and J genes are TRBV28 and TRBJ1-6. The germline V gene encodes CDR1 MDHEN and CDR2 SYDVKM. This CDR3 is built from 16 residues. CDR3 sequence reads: CASSEGGVSFNSPLHF.